Listed below are T cell receptor beta chains from one sample, sequenced in a study of control samples from healthy donors and cancer patients. Measured with immunoSEQ multiplex PCR; TCRdb has only the in-frame clones, and not every one. The data contain about 120,000 clones, 80% to 90% of them seen just once; the ten biggest clones take up about 3%. Material: blood. All receptors come from a man aged 55 to 70 in good health. Each CDR3 is given with its conserved first and last residue. A D gene is named only where the DNA matches it firmly. Size is omitted from some rows. Given values are once, few, many or a class for expanded clones.

v_gene	d_gene	abundance	j_gene	CDR3aa	CDR3nt
TRBV6-6	-	-	TRBJ2-3	CASSYSEGTDTQYF	TGTGCCAGCAGTTACTCGGAAGGAACAGATACGCAGTATTTT
TRBV18	-	-	TRBJ2-7	CASSPGLSYEQYF	TGTGCCAGCTCACCTGGCCTCTCCTACGAGCAGTACTTC
TRBV19	-	-	TRBJ2-3	CASSPGTDTQYF	TGTGCCAGTAGTCCCGGCACAGATACGCAGTATTTT
TRBV6-6	-	once	TRBJ2-7	CASTGTSWTATYEQYF	TGTGCCAGCACTGGAACGTCCTGGACGGCGACCTACGAGCAGTACTTC
TRBV28	-	-	TRBJ2-1	CASSLGMEGLGFF	TGTGCCAGCAGTTTAGGGATGGAGGGGTTGGGGTTCTTC
TRBV9	TRBD2	-	TRBJ2-1	CASSVATGPGTSRNNEQFF	TGTGCCAGCAGCGTAGCTACGGGACCCGGGACTAGCCGAAACAATGAGCAGTTCTTC
TRBV7-3	TRBD2	-	TRBJ2-1	CASSLNGGGQVNEQFF	TGTGCCAGCAGCTTAAATGGCGGGGGGCAGGTGAATGAGCAGTTCTTC
TRBV7-9	TRBD1	-	TRBJ1-5	CASSPQGLSNQPQHF	TGTGCCAGCAGCCCACAGGGGTTGAGCAATCAGCCCCAGCATTTT
TRBV19	TRBD1	-	TRBJ2-7	CASSTGTGGSYEQYF	TGTGCCAGTAGTACCGGGACAGGGGGATCCTACGAGCAGTACTTC
TRBV27	-	few	TRBJ2-1	CASSFKSDNEQFF	TGTGCCAGCAGTTTTAAATCCGACAATGAGCAGTTCTTC
TRBV12-5	-	few	TRBJ2-7	CASDHRVDRYEQYF	TGTGCTAGTGATCACAGGGTTGACCGCTACGAGCAGTACTTC
TRBV19	-	-	TRBJ2-4	CASSRTRDIQYF	TGTGCCAGTTCGAGGACGCGGGACATTCAGTACTTC
TRBV7-8	-	-	TRBJ1-5	CASSPNGNQPQHF	TGTGCCAGCAGCCCGAATGGCAATCAGCCCCAGCATTTT
TRBV13	TRBD1	few	TRBJ2-7	CASSLTGQAYEQYF	TGTGCCAGCAGCTTAACGGGACAGGCGTACGAGCAGTACTTC
TRBV3-1/TRBV3-2	-	once	TRBJ1-6	CASSQGSYNSPLHF	TGTGCCAGCAGCCAGGGGTCCTATAATTCACCCCTCCACTTT
TRBV2	-	once	TRBJ1-1	CASSSTGNTEAFF	TGTGCCAGCAGTTCCACAGGGAACACTGAAGCTTTCTTT
TRBV7-7	-	-	TRBJ2-2	CASSSVAMGRPNLQNTGELFF	TGTGCCAGCAGCTCGGTCGCGATGGGGAGACCGAATCTACAGAACACCGGGGAGCTGTTTTTT